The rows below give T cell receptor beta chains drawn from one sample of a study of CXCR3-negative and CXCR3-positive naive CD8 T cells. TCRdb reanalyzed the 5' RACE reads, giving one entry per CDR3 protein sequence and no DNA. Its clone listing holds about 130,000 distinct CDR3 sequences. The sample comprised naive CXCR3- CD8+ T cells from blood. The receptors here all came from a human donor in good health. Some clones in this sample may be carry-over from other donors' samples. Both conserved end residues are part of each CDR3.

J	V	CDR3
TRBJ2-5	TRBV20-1	CSASTGLTETQYF
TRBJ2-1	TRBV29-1	CSATSGRSYNEQFF
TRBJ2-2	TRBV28	CASRGLRNTGELFF
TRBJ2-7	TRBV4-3	CASSHRQGGGSYEQYF
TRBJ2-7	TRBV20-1	CSAREFSSYEQYF
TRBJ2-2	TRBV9	CASSASMAGTFTGELFF
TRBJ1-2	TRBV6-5	CASSSPGPYGYTF
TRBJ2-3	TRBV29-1	CSAGTSGRKDTQYF
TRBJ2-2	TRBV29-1	CSVREGTGELFF
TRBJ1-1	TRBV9	CASSPQSGDLNTEAFF
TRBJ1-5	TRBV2	CASSVPPDLASNQPQHF
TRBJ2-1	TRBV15	CATSGITGDEEFF
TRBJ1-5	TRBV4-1	CASSRGQGVQPQHF
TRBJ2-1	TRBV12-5	CASGPFSSGDYNEQFF
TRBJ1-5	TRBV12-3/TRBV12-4	CASSPGIRLHF
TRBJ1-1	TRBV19	CASSSPPGQTPEAFF
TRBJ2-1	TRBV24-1	CATLDRDNEQFF
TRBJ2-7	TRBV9	CASSDGTAYEQYF
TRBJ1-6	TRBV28	CASSSGRTILNSPLHF
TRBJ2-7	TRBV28	CASRPPDKLYEQYF
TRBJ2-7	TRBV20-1	CSASLGSGGPYEQYF
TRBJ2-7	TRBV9	CASSVEPGLSYEQYF
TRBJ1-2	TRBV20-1	CRPRKEGAGPYGYTF
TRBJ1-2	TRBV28	CASRVTQGALGYGYTF
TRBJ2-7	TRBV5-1	CASSSTPGTAYEQYF
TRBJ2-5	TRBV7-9	CASSGTSGSETQYF
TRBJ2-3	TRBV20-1	CSPLDRRGADTQYF
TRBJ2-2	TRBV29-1	CSVERVGELFF
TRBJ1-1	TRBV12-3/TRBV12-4	CASSRNKIHSLRENTEAFF
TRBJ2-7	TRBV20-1	CSAPDRDTYEQYF
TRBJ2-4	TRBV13	CASSLGPENIQYF
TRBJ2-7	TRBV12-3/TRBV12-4	CASSFELTDYEQYF
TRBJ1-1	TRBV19	CASRQGLNTEAFF
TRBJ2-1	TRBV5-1	CASSLTQLEQFF
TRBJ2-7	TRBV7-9	CASSVQGAQSYEQYF
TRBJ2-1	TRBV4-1	CASSQGTRIDEQFF
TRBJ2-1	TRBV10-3	CAIGTGLSRNEQFF
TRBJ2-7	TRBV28	CASSWGSNDEQYF
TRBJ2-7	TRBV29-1	CSVEKTGEEQYF
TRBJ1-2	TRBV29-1	CSVESTRGGYTF
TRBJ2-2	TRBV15	CATSSSGGVNTGELFF
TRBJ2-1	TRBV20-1	CSARAELPPMNNEQFF
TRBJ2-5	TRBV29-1	CSVGRKLAGGVETQYF
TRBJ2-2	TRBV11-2	CASSLAGGELFF